The source of this TCR beta chain is a study of T-cell reconstitution after alpha-beta-depleted transplantation in children. Library preparation (for TCRbeta) was performed with unique molecular identifiers. Each CDR3 protein is one row after TCRdb ran MiXCR on the PCR reads. The top ten hold approximately 28% of the sample, which has hundreds of thousands of distinct CDR3 sequences, roughly 17% seen once. Trimming shortened V by 0 bases and J by 13 bases, and 14 bases separated the two germline ends. In germline, CDR1 is LGHNA, CDR2 YSLEER. The CDR3 runs to 13 residues. The sample here was PBMCs, mostly from graft donor cells, taken 360 days after TCRalphabeta/CD19-depleted stem cell transplant. This TCR was recovered from a boy younger than two who had a stem cell transplant for Wiskott-Aldrich syndrome, so the T cells may come from the graft donor. V and J are TRBV4-3 and TRBJ2-3; no clear D gene. The CDR3 loop reads CASSQDLESSEYF. DNA of the CDR3: TGCGCCAGCAGCCAAGATCTGGAAAGTTCGGAGTATTTT.